These 12 T cell receptor beta chains came from one sample sequenced in a study of OX40 agonist ivuxolimab in advanced cancers. Profiling relied on immunoSEQ multiplex PCR, and the TCRdb table lists in-frame clones only, not all of them. The sample contains about 13,000 clones, approximately 80% of which appear only once. The specimen comprised CD4+ or CD8+ T cells sorted from blood, sampled in a trial of the OX40 agonist ivuxolimab. The receptors derive from an adult with an advanced solid tumor such as melanoma, head and neck, liver or kidney cancer.

The V call is TRBV28, the J call TRBJ2-7; 7 bases agree with TRBD1. The CDR3 consists of 13 residues. Germline CDR1 and CDR2: MDHEN and SYDVKM. The V and J ends lost 3 bases and 6 bases, in that order; junction bases with no gene match: 5. The CDR3 DNA sequence: TGTGCCAGCAGTTTGACCCGGACAGGCGAGCAGTACTTC. The encoded protein is CASSLTRTGEQYF.

In this sample, this clone turned up once. CDR3 sequence: CASSYGLAAYNEQFF. The CDR3 DNA reads as TGTGCCAGCAGTTACGGGCTAGCGGCCTACAATGAGCAGTTCTTC. The V gene is TRBV6-5, the J gene TRBJ2-1; 7 nucleotides agree with TRBD2. This CDR3 region has 15 residues. V was pared by 2 bases and J by 2 bases, with 3 bases of the junction left unmatched. Germline assignment: CDR1 MNHEY and CDR2 SVGAGI.

V and J are TRBV7-6 and TRBJ1-2; TRBD1 is a possible D gene (6 bases). Trimming stripped 3 bases from V and 8 bases from J, with 19 bases between. The CDR3 extends over 15 amino acids. Per germline, CDR1 SGHVS and CDR2 FNYEAQ. The chain's CDR3 is CASSFSGAGGEGYTF. CDR3 nucleotides: TGTGCCAGCAGCTTTTCAGGGGCCGGTGGTGAAGGCTACACCTTC.

This chain connects TRBV10-3 to TRBJ1-2, with D unresolved. V dropped 10 bases and J dropped 0 bases, with 12 bases sitting between them. The CDR3 has 13 residues. CDR1 and CDR2 from the germline V gene are ENHRY and SYGVKD. Here the CDR3 reads CATPGPTNYGYTF. The CDR3 nucleotides read TGTGCCACCCCCGGGCCAACTAACTATGGCTACACCTTC.

This sequence joins TRBV5-1 and TRBJ1-1; 10 nucleotides match TRBD1. Germline CDR1 and CDR2: SGHRS and YFSETQ. This CDR3 region has 17 residues. Trimming at V came to 0 bases and at J to 4 bases, leaving 9 bases not matched to a gene. The CDR3 protein is CASSLVSRQGAATEAFF. The CDR3 nucleotides are TGCGCCAGCAGCTTGGTAAGTCGACAGGGGGCAGCCACTGAAGCTTTCTTT.

The chain couples TRBV6-1 to TRBJ1-5; TRBD1 matches at 7 bases. Germline-derived CDR1 and CDR2 are MNHNS and SASEGT. The CDR3 is 17 residues long. Trimming took 1 base from V and 2 from J; bases not matched to a gene: 8. As DNA, the CDR3 is TGTGCCAGCAGTGAAGTGACAGGGTCACGGGGCAATCAGCCCCAGCATTTT. This gives the protein CASSEVTGSRGNQPQHF.

The chain has TRBV21-1 and TRBJ1-4. TRBV21-1 is noted as a pseudogene. The CDR3 is 14 amino acids. The CDR3 DNA reads TGTGCCAGCAGCAAAAGCCCAACTAATGAAAAACTGTTTTTT. Translation gives CASSKSPTNEKLFF.

The J gene is TRBJ1-1, the V gene TRBV5-6; D is unclear. The CDR3 is made up of 15 amino acids. CDR1 is SGHDT and CDR2 is YYEEEE in the germline V gene. The V end was cut by 3 bases, the J end by 3 bases, with 15 bases between. DNA of the CDR3: TGTGCCAGCAGCTCCCTCGAGGCAGTCTACACTGAAGCTTTCTTT. As protein: CASSSLEAVYTEAFF.

The chain has TRBV5-4 and TRBJ1-4; D is unclear. V was shortened by 1 base and J by 3 bases, with 4 bases between the two germline ends. The CDR3 is 13 amino acids. The V gene's germline CDR1 is SGHNT and CDR2 YYREEE (reference sequence). In nucleotides, the CDR3 is TGTGCCAGCAGCTTGAACGCTAATGAAAAACTGTTTTTT. This sequence encodes CASSLNANEKLFF.

The J gene is TRBJ1-2, the V gene TRBV7-9, with D possibly being TRBD1 (6 bases). Trimming pared 5 bases from V and 2 bases from J, leaving 12 bases between. The CDR3 is 14 residues long. Germline lookup yields CDR1 SEHNR and CDR2 FQNEAQ (reference sequence). The CDR3 bases are TGTGCCAGCAGCCCGTCAACAGGGAACTATGGCTACACCTTC. It codes for CASSPSTGNYGYTF.

The chain has TRBV2 and TRBJ2-3; D gene unclear. The CDR3 covers 13 residues. The V and J ends lost 6 bases and 11 bases respectively, with 18 bases between them. Germline V lookup: CDR1 SNHLY, CDR2 FYNNEI. The CDR3 DNA is TGTGCCAGCAGCTTGAAAGATCAACGGGTGCAGTATTTT. The encoded protein is CASSLKDQRVQYF.

V is TRBV7-9 and J is TRBJ2-5; TRBD2 matches 11 bases. Per the germline V gene, CDR1 is SEHNR and CDR2 is FQNEAQ (reference sequence). The length of the CDR3 is 14 residues. Germline trimming cut 5 bases from V and 5 bases from J; bases unmatched to any gene: 4. The CDR3 DNA sequence: TGTGCCAGCAGCGATAGCGGGGGGGAGGAGACCCAGTACTTC. Its translation is CASSDSGGEETQYF. Looking up the rest from reference TRBV7-9 and TRBJ2-5 gives the full variable domain: DTGVSQNPRHKITKRGQNVTFRCDPISEHNRLYWYRQTLGQGPEFLTYFQNEAQLEKSRLLSDRFSAERPKGSFSTLEIQRTEQGDSAMYLCASSDSGGEETQYFGPGTRLLVL.